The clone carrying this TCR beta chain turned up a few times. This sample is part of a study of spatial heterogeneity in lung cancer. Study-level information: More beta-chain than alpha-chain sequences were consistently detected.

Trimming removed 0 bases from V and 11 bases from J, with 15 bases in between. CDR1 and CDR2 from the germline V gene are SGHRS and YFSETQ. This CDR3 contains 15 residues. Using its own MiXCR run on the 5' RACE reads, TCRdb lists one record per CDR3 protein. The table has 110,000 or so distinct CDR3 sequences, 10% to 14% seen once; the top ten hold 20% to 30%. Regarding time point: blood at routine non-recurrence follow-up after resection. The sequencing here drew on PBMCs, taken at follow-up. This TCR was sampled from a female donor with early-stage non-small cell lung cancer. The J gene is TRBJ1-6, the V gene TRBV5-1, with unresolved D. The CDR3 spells CASSLVSGSSAPLHF. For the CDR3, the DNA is TGCGCCAGCAGCTTGGTTTCAGGTTCCTCCGCACCCCTCCACTTT.